Below are 8 T cell receptor beta chains sequenced from a single sample in a study of blood T cells in healthy people across ages. Sample-barcoded 5' priming and a J-beta primer mix drove a second PCR of 7 to 11 cycles. Using its own MiXCR run on the 5' RACE reads, TCRdb lists one record per CDR3 protein. Here the sample spans more than 900,000 distinct CDR3 sequences, almost 30% being singletons. The sample was also reused in another study, on T cells of mothers and their children.

Sequencing was performed on blood. The receptor set was obtained from a middle-aged woman in good health.

This clonotype was counted once. It may be a read error: a sequence one base away is much more abundant. Here the CDR3 omits its conserved ending phenylalanine or tryptophan, so a read error is the likely source. The CDR3: CSVDTGRIYNEQFV. The CDR3, as DNA: TGCAGCGTTGATACCGGACGGATCTACAATGAGCAGTTCGTC. This chain uses TRBV29-1 with TRBJ2-1; D gene uncertain. The V and J ends lost 3 bases and 3 bases respectively, with 12 bases between them. This CDR3 spans 14 amino acids. The germline CDR1 and CDR2 sequences are SQVTM and ANQGSEA.

Turning to this clonotype: At one end the junction does not follow the germline gene, possibly because of a read error. The chain combines TRBV7-2 with TRBJ2-7; 9 bases are shared with TRBD1. Germline V lookup: CDR1 SGHTA, CDR2 FQGNSA. There are 15 residues in the CDR3. The CDR3 nucleotides read TGTGCCAGTAGCTCGCGGGACAGGGCAACCTACGAGCAGTACTTC. It yields the protein CASSSRDRATYEQYF.

This clonotype was counted only a few times. The chain links TRBV25-1 to TRBJ2-3; 8 bases agree with TRBD2. V was clipped by 3 bases and J by 5 bases; unmatched bases: 4. The CDR3 sequence is 14 residues long. Germline V gene sequence: CDR1 MGHDK, CDR2 SYGVNS. CDR3 region: CASSDSRGGDTQYF. The CDR3 nucleotides are TGTGCCAGCAGTGACTCACGGGGGGGAGATACGCAGTATTTT.

This clonotype was picked up many times. This chain uses TRBV28 with TRBJ2-7, with 7 bases identical to TRBD2. V was clipped by 5 bases and J by 5 bases; unmatched bases: 6. Per germline, CDR1 MDHEN and CDR2 SYDVKM. The CDR3 extends over 13 amino acids. The CDR3 DNA is TGTGCCAGCAGTGTCGGACTAGTCAACGAGCAGTACTTC. Protein: CASSVGLVNEQYF. The variable domain in full, with the rest retrieved from reference TRBV28 and TRBJ2-7, is DVKVTQSSRYLVKRTGEKVFLECVQDMDHENMFWYRQDPGLGLRLIYFSYDVKMKEKGDIPEGYSVSREKKERFSLILESASTNQTSMYLCASSVGLVNEQYFGPGTRLTVT.

This chain joins TRBV20-1 and TRBJ1-6; D might be TRBD1 (6 bases). The ends were cut back, 6 bases at V and 9 bases at J, with 15 bases in the middle. CDR1 and CDR2 (germline): DFQATT, SNEGSKA (reference sequence). The CDR3 has 13 residues. The CDR3 loop is CSAPDRHPSPLHF. CDR3 coding DNA: TGCAGTGCCCCCGACAGGCACCCTTCACCCCTCCACTTT.

This clonotype turned up a few times. The gene calls are TRBV5-1 and TRBJ1-6; weak D call: TRBD1 (5 bases). Germline CDR1 and CDR2: SGHRS and YFSETQ. This CDR3 region has 15 residues. V lost 4 bases and J 8 bases, leaving 16 bases between the germline ends. CDR3 nucleotide sequence: TGCGCCAGCAGCCCAGACGCGCTGGGGGATTCACCCCTCCACTTT. Residues: CASSPDALGDSPLHF. Full variable domain (rest looked up from reference TRBV5-1 and TRBJ1-6): KAGVTQTPRYLIKTRGQQVTLSCSPISGHRSVSWYQQTPGQGLQFLFEYFSETQRNKGNFPGRFSGRQFSNSRSEMNVSTLELGDSALYLCASSPDALGDSPLHFGNGTRLTVT.

The V and J genes are TRBV27 and TRBJ2-2; no reliable D call. The germline CDR1 and CDR2 sequences are MNHEY and SMNVEV (reference sequence). V was shortened by 2 bases and J by 5 bases, with 6 bases between the two germline ends. The CDR3 has 13 amino acids. CDR3 amino acids: CASSLSETGELFF. CDR3 nucleotides: TGTGCCAGCAGTTTAAGCGAGACCGGGGAGCTGTTTTTT.

J is TRBJ2-3 and V is TRBV5-1; D might be TRBD1 (5 bases). V was cut by 4 bases and J by 1 base, with 19 bases left in between. CDR3 length: 17 amino acids. Per the germline V gene, CDR1 is SGHRS and CDR2 is YFSETQ. For the CDR3, the DNA is TGCGCCAGCAGCCCCCAGGGCGACAACCCGCGCACAGATACGCAGTATTTT. Its translation is CASSPQGDNPRTDTQYF. The entire variable domain, with the rest obtained from reference TRBV5-1 and TRBJ2-3, is as follows: KAGVTQTPRYLIKTRGQQVTLSCSPISGHRSVSWYQQTPGQGLQFLFEYFSETQRNKGNFPGRFSGRQFSNSRSEMNVSTLELGDSALYLCASSPQGDNPRTDTQYFGPGTRLTVL.